This T cell receptor (beta chain) is from a study of T cell repertoires in cytomegalovirus infection. The wider study: Indications came from public TCR beta signatures; they pointed to CMV infection and to a matching HLA type.

Study-wide results and caveats: Cumulative frequency of public TCR beta families picked out carriers of CMV plus the relevant HLA. CMV-specific TCR beta clonotypes restricted by HLA-C dominated the ex vivo response.

The CDR3 covers 16 residues. CDR1 MDHEN and CDR2 SYDVKM come from the germline V gene. The V end was cut by 5 bases, the J end by 2 bases, with 16 bases between. Each CDR3 protein is one row after TCRdb ran MiXCR on the reads. The top ten clones hold approximately 8% of a sample with some 400,000 distinct CDR3 sequences, 15% to 20% of them seen once. This clonotype was counted ten times or more. No antigen is known for it. This TCR derives from a human donor in good health (CMV status not recorded). Some clones in this sample may be carry-over from other donors' samples. The sample was PBMCs. The rearrangement uses TRBV28 and TRBJ1-5; no definite D call. The CDR3 here is CASSQVAFSGNQPQHF. The CDR3 DNA follows: TGTGCCAGCAGTCAAGTCGCTTTTAGTGGCAATCAGCCCCAGCATTTT.